Given below is one T cell receptor (beta chain) in context. Libraries were prepared by immunoSEQ multiplex PCR; TCRdb keeps only in-frame clonotypes and omits some of them. The sample lists about 170,000 clones; 65% to 85% were seen once. These data come from a study of blood T cell repertoires in COVID-19. The CDR3 has 14 amino acids. Germline V gives CDR1 MDHEN, CDR2 SYDVKM. The J segment lost 0 bases and the V segment lost 3 bases, leaving 0 bases of the junction unmatched. Sequencing input: peripheral blood. This clonotype was obtained from a human donor with acute or convalescent COVID-19. The donor label of this sample is uncertain. V gene TRBV28 combines with J gene TRBJ2-7; 9 nucleotides match TRBD2. As DNA, the CDR3 is TGTGCCAGCAGTTTTAGCGGGAGCTCCTACGAGCAGTACTTC. It is translated as CASSFSGSSYEQYF.